The subject of this entry is one T cell receptor (beta chain). This specimen belongs to a study of CD8+CD57+ T cells in acquired aplastic anemia. Looked up from germline, CDR1 is SGHAT and CDR2 is FQNNGV. The CDR3 contains 15 residues. With 1 base removed from V and 4 bases from J, the gap between germline ends came to 13 bases. Patients selected for sequencing had displayed CD8+CD57+ cell expansion by flow cytometry. Genomic DNA, the template, was used for profiling of the TCR beta VDJ and CDR3. Each CDR3 protein is one row after TCRdb ran MiXCR on the reads. Altogether about 180,000 distinct CDR3 sequences are present, 63% being singletons, with the ten largest covering about 39%.

The sequenced sample consisted of sorted CD4+, CD8+, or CD8+CD57+ T cells (not recorded which) from PBMCs. This chain joins TRBV11-2 and TRBJ1-1; D is undetermined. The source of this sequence is a human donor with aplastic anemia. CDR3 DNA sequence: TGTGCCAGCAGCTTAGTTGGCAGCCTAAGCACTGAAGCTTTCTTT. As protein: CASSLVGSLSTEAFF.